This T cell receptor (beta chain) was recorded in a study of PD-L1 blockade in urothelial cancer. Whole-study context: Analysis of the blood was performed 3 weeks (second dose) and 6 weeks after treatment start. Median T cell yield per blood sample was 110,000 to 150,000 cells.

TCRdb keeps only in-frame clones here, not all; method: immunoSEQ multiplex PCR. Among 75,000 to 100,000 clones listed, approximately 87% were seen once. Time point specified: peripheral blood 6 weeks after treatment start. Trimming stripped 0 bases from V and 0 bases from J, with 9 bases between. CDR3 size: 16 residues. The germline V gene has CDR1 SGHVS and CDR2 FQNEAQ. The clonotype was recovered from a man between 65 and 85 years old with urothelial cancer. This sample comprised PBMCs, obtained around atezolizumab (anti-PD-L1) treatment. The chain recombines TRBV7-8 with TRBJ1-5, with D maybe TRBD1 (5 bases). CDR3 sequence reads: CASSLADGGSNQPQHF. CDR3 bases: TGTGCCAGCAGCTTAGCGGACGGGGGTAGCAATCAGCCCCAGCATTTT.